This T cell receptor (beta chain) came from a study of T cells after yellow fever vaccination. TCRdb independently ran MiXCR on the 5' RACE reads; one entry per CDR3 protein. The repertoire holds some 560,000 distinct CDR3 sequences, with around a sixth as singletons. This CDR3 is 15 amino acids long. Looked up from germline, CDR1 is LNHDA and CDR2 is SQIVND (reference sequence). Between the trimmed V and J ends, which lost 6 bases and 0 bases, there was a span of 14 bases. The sample in question was PBMCs, obtained 5 days after the first yellow fever vaccination. The origin of this receptor is a man younger than 30 who received the YFV17D yellow fever vaccine. The V call is TRBV19, the J call TRBJ2-5, with D unresolved. CDR3 in amino acids: CASRSATSYQETQYF. The CDR3 DNA reads as TGTGCCAGTAGGTCTGCCACATCGTACCAAGAGACCCAGTACTTC.